The 5 T cell receptor beta chains below were found in one sample sequenced in a study of shared clonotypes between healthy human individuals. Assay used: immunoSEQ multiplex PCR; TCRdb lists only in-frame clones, some missing. The sample includes 300,000 or so clones, around 74% seen only once; the top ten take about 9.4%. Sequenced sample: memory CD4+ T cells sorted from blood. Subset given: CD45RA-negative fraction. The receptors were sampled from a young man in good health.

This rearrangement joins TRBV5-5 to TRBJ2-2; 13 nucleotides match TRBD2. After removal of 4 bases from V and 2 bases from J, the junction contained 8 bases not matched to a gene. CDR3 length: 18 residues. Germline-derived CDR1 and CDR2 are SGHKS and YYEKEE (reference sequence). The CDR3 loop is CASSRTGTSGTNTGELFF. The CDR3 bases are TGTGCCAGCAGCAGAACCGGGACTAGCGGGACCAACACCGGGGAGCTGTTTTTT.

The chain is built from TRBV5-6 and TRBJ1-4; tentative D call: TRBD1 (6 bases). The CDR3 totals 14 residues. The germline CDR1 and CDR2 sequences are SGHDT and YYEEEE. V was trimmed by 1 base and J by 4 bases, leaving 8 bases between them. The CDR3 region is CASSLPGDNEKLFF. The CDR3 DNA follows: TGTGCCAGCAGCTTGCCAGGGGATAATGAAAAACTGTTTTTT.

As regards this clone: This sample includes further DNA sequences coding for the same CDR3. The rearrangement joins TRBV10-3 to TRBJ2-7, with D hard to call. The V end lost 4 bases, the J end lost 3 bases, and 7 bases lay between the germline ends. Germline V gene data show CDR1 as ENHRY and CDR2 as SYGVKD. The CDR3 is 12 residues long. The CDR3 loop reads CAISGTDYEQYF. DNA of the CDR3: TGTGCCATCAGTGGTACAGACTACGAGCAGTACTTC.

This chain links TRBV5-4 with TRBJ1-4; 8 nucleotides align to TRBD1. From germline, CDR1 is SGHNT and CDR2 YYREEE (reference sequence). The CDR3 has 15 amino acids. With 1 base clipped from V and 8 bases from J, the junction kept 7 bases outside the gene matches. The CDR3 DNA reads TGTGCCAGCAGCTTGTCAGGGACAGGTTACGAAAAACTGTTTTTT. As protein: CASSLSGTGYEKLFF.

This clone occurred a few times. The gene calls are TRBV9 and TRBJ2-3, with D possibly called TRBD1 or TRBD2 (6 bases each). V lost 4 bases to trimming and J lost 7 bases, with 25 bases between them. Germline V gene data show CDR1 as SGDLS and CDR2 as YYNGEE. There are 17 residues in the CDR3. In DNA form, the CDR3 reads TGTGCCAGCAGCCTCTTGGCGGCGGGACAATCCCCAAATACGCAGTATTTT. Translated: CASSLLAAGQSPNTQYF. The full variable domain, rest sourced from reference TRBV9 and TRBJ2-3, is DSGVTQTPKHLITATGQRVTLRCSPRSGDLSVYWYQQSLDQGLQFLIQYYNGEERAKGNILERFSAQQFPDLHSELNLSSLELGDSALYFCASSLLAAGQSPNTQYFGPGTRLTVL.